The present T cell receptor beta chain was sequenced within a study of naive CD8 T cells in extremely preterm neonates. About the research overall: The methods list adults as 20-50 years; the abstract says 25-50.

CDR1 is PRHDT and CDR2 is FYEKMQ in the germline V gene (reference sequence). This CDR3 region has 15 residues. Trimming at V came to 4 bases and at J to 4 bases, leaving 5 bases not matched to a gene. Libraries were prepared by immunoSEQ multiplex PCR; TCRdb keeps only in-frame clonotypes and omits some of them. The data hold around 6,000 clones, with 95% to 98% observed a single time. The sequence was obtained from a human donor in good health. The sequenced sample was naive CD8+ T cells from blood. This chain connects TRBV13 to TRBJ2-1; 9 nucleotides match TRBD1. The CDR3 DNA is TGTGCCAGCAGCTCTCGGGACAGGGTTTACAATGAGCAGTTCTTC. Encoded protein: CASSSRDRVYNEQFF.